This T cell receptor (beta chain) was recovered during a study of CD8+CD57+ T cells in acquired aplastic anemia. Overall study findings and caveats: Patients shared twenty-nine CD8+ CDR3 sequences with controls.

Patients who underwent sequencing had shown CD8+CD57+ cell expansion by flow cytometry. When blood sampling took place, the patients had received no therapy. The germline V gene has CDR1 SNHLY and CDR2 FYNNEI. CDR3 length equals 12 residues. V lost 3 bases, J lost 3 bases, and 6 bases lay in between. The template for TCR beta VDJ and CDR3 sequence profiling was genomic DNA. TCRdb passed the reads through MiXCR, listing each CDR3 protein once. The repertoire holds about 160,000 distinct CDR3 sequences, with more than 45% as singletons. This clonotype was picked up a small number of times. Its antigen is currently unknown.

What was sequenced was sorted CD4+, CD8+, or CD8+CD57+ T cells (not recorded which) from PBMCs. The TCR originated in a human donor with aplastic anemia. The gene calls are TRBV2 and TRBJ2-7; D is unresolved. CDR3 region: CASSELGYEQYF. CDR3 coding DNA: TGTGCCAGCAGTGAGTTGGGCTACGAGCAGTACTTC.